This T cell receptor beta chain originates from a study of shared clonotypes between healthy human individuals. The wider study: Every donor yielded three CD4 naive, three CD4 memory, two CD8 naive and one CD8 memory plate.

Splitting of CD4+ cells produced CD45RA+ naive and CD45RA-negative memory subsets. V was clipped by 3 bases and J by 2 bases; unmatched bases: 7. The germline CDR1 and CDR2 sequences are MDHEN and SYDVKM. The CDR3 extends over 15 amino acids. Assay used: immunoSEQ multiplex PCR; TCRdb lists only in-frame clones, some missing. The sample contains 740,000 or so clones, roughly 72% of which appear only once. The TCR was taken from a woman aged 30 to 39 in good health. Sequencing used memory CD4+ T cells sorted from blood. The sample's subset: CD45RA-negative fraction. The chain employs TRBV28 and TRBJ2-7, with 7 bases aligning to TRBD1. The CDR3 loop reads CASSLDRRNTYEQYF. DNA of the CDR3: TGTGCCAGCAGTTTGGACAGGCGCAACACCTACGAGCAGTACTTC.